Listed below are T cell receptor beta chains from one sample, sequenced in a study of Graves' ophthalmopathy and Graves' hyperthyroidism. A single record per CDR3 protein comes from TCRdb applying MiXCR to the multiplex PCR reads. In the table there are about 1.1 million distinct CDR3 sequences, about two fifths of which are singletons. Material for sequencing was peripheral blood or thyroid tissue (not recorded which). These TCRs come from an adult man with Graves' hyperthyroidism. CDR3s include the opening cysteine and the closing phenylalanine or tryptophan. A D gene is named only where the DNA matches it firmly. Only part of the rows carry a size: once, few, many, or a class if the clone is expanded.

CDR3 DNA	CDR3 protein	clone size	V gene	J gene	D gene
TGTGCCAGCAGTTACGGACCGGACTACGAGCAGTACTTC	CASSYGPDYEQYF	NA	TRBV6-6	TRBJ2-7	NA
TGTGCCAGCAGCATCTCACAGGGTTCGCACGAGCAGTACTTC	CASSISQGSHEQYF	many	TRBV7-2	TRBJ2-7	NA
TGTGCCAGCAGCCCCGGGGACAGGGGTGGTGAAAAACTGTTTTTT	CASSPGDRGGEKLFF	NA	TRBV2	TRBJ1-4	TRBD1
TGTGCCAGCATTCCCTCCGGACAGGGAAGGAACTACGAGCAGCACTTC	CASIPSGQGRNYEQHF	NA	TRBV7-2	TRBJ2-7	TRBD1
TGTGCCACCAGCAGTACGACGGTTCTCCAGCCCCAGCATTTT	CATSSTTVLQPQHF	NA	TRBV24-1	TRBJ1-5	NA
TGTGCCAGTAGTATGTGGCGGACAGGAAACAATCAGCCCCAGCATTTT	CASSMWRTGNNQPQHF	NA	TRBV19	TRBJ1-5	TRBD1
TGCAGTGCTACCAGACTCCTACTAGAGACCCAGTACTTC	CSATRLLLETQYF	many	TRBV20-1	TRBJ2-5	NA
TGCAGCGTTGTGAAGGGTTTAGGAGAGACCCAGTACTTC	CSVVKGLGETQYF	many	TRBV29-1	TRBJ2-5	NA
TGCGCCAGCAGCCAAGTTGCTAGCGTAAACTACGAGCAGTACTTC	CASSQVASVNYEQYF	many	TRBV4-1	TRBJ2-7	NA
TGTGCCAGCAGCTTAGCGGGGACAGGGGGAAACACCATATATTTT	CASSLAGTGGNTIYF	few	TRBV7-2	TRBJ1-3	TRBD1
TGTGCCAGCAGCTTAGAAGGATGGGGCGAAGCTCTCTTT	CASSLEGWGEALF	NA	TRBV7-2	TRBJ1-1	NA
TGCAGTGCAATCAGCCCCCCAGGGGGCCGGGCTCCCGGTGAAAAACTGTTTTTT	CSAISPPGGRAPGEKLFF	many	TRBV20-1	TRBJ1-4	TRBD1